These 24 T cell receptor beta chains originate from one sample sequenced in a study of PD-1 blockade in classical Hodgkin lymphoma (dated by TCRdb to the early 2020s). Receptor libraries were prepared by the immunoSEQ multiplex PCR assay. TCRdb stores this immuneACCESS table with in-frame sequences only. Part of the clones is absent; in the studies checked, under half of the shortfall reflects unresolved V genes, and no reason is known for the rest. Recorded for this sample are around 22,000 clones; over 75% of them occurred a single time. Together, the top ten hold roughly 16% of the sample. The time point tag for this specimen amounts to: cycle 2 day 1 (C2D1) of nivolumab. Relapse after autologous stem cell transplantation had occurred in all trial patients, and cohorts A, B and C were distinguished by prior brentuximab vedotin exposure. Specimen: peripheral blood mononuclear cells (PBMCs), collected before the second cycle of nivolumab. These TCRs come from a human donor with classical Hodgkin lymphoma.

This rearrangement joins TRBV25-1 to TRBJ2-1; D possibly corresponds to TRBD2 (5 bases). CDR1 MGHDK and CDR2 SYGVNS come from the germline V gene. V lost 6 bases and J lost 8, with 14 bases in between. The CDR3 consists of 13 residues. CDR3 bases: TGTGCCAGCAGAGGGTTGGAGGTCGATGAGCAGTTCTTC. Its translation: CASRGLEVDEQFF.

J is TRBJ1-1 and V is TRBV6-5; no firm D call. Deletions cut 1 base from V and 3 bases from J, with 6 bases between. This CDR3 contains 13 residues. Germline assignment: CDR1 MNHEY and CDR2 SVGAGI. Here the CDR3 reads CASSYFGYTEAFF. Written as DNA, the CDR3 is TGTGCCAGCAGTTACTTCGGATACACTGAAGCTTTCTTT.

The chain couples TRBV28 to TRBJ1-4, with 11 positions matching TRBD1. The CDR3 is 14 amino acids. V lost 6 bases to trimming and J lost 10 bases; unmatched junction nucleotides: 7. Germline CDR1 and CDR2: MDHEN and SYDVKM. The CDR3 loop reads CASRSGTGGRKLFF. CDR3 DNA: TGTGCCAGCAGGTCCGGGACAGGGGGTAGAAAACTGTTTTTT.

The gene calls are TRBV28 and TRBJ1-5; perhaps TRBD1 as D (5 bases). Trimming removed 5 bases at V and 1 base at J, with 21 bases between. Germline CDR1 reads MDHEN; CDR2 reads SYDVKM. The CDR3 is 18 amino acids. CDR3 amino acids: CASSRSTGWLRSNQPQHF. The CDR3 region has the DNA TGTGCCAGCAGTCGATCCACAGGTTGGCTTAGGAGCAATCAGCCCCAGCATTTT.

CDR3 coding DNA: TGTGCCAGCAGCTCCAGGGGGGAGAGTAATGAAAAACTGTTTTTT. Translating gives CASSSRGESNEKLFF. This chain joins TRBV7-8 and TRBJ1-4; TRBD1 aligns across 7 bases. The germline V gene encodes CDR1 SGHVS and CDR2 FQNEAQ. This CDR3 has 15 residues. After removal of 4 bases from V and 4 bases from J, the junction contained 6 bases not matched to a gene.

The chain is built from TRBV9 and TRBJ2-3; 8 bases agree with TRBD2. The CDR3 sequence is 15 residues long. From germline, CDR1 is SGDLS and CDR2 YYNGEE. Trimming took 4 bases from V and 2 from J; bases not matched to a gene: 6. For the CDR3, the DNA is TGTGCCAGCAGCCCAACTAGCGGATACACAGATACGCAGTATTTT. It specifies CASSPTSGYTDTQYF.

The chain uses TRBV27 and TRBJ2-4; 8 bases fit TRBD2. The CDR3 is 17 amino acids. Trimming removed 3 bases from V and 3 bases from J; junction bases left unmatched: 10. Germline V gives CDR1 MNHEY, CDR2 SMNVEV (reference sequence). The CDR3 sequence: CASSFGSGRVGKNIQYF. The CDR3 region has the DNA TGTGCCAGCAGTTTTGGATCCGGGAGGGTCGGCAAAAACATTCAGTACTTC.

Only one count was recorded for this clone. This chain connects TRBV28 to TRBJ1-4; a possible D gene is TRBD1 (6 bases). The CDR3 contains 14 residues. Per germline, CDR1 MDHEN and CDR2 SYDVKM. The V end lost 6 bases, the J end lost 8 bases, and 16 bases lay between the germline ends. CDR3 sequence: CASSTDSLGEKLFF. In DNA form, the CDR3 reads TGTGCCAGCAGCACGGACAGCCTCGGAGAAAAACTGTTTTTT. The entire variable domain, with the rest obtained from reference TRBV28 and TRBJ1-4, is as follows: DVKVTQSSRYLVKRTGEKVFLECVQDMDHENMFWYRQDPGLGLRLIYFSYDVKMKEKGDIPEGYSVSREKKERFSLILESASTNQTSMYLCASSTDSLGEKLFFGSGTQLSVL.

This chain joins TRBV11-2 and TRBJ2-2; D might be TRBD2 (6 bases). There are 14 residues in the CDR3. Germline assignment: CDR1 SGHAT and CDR2 FQNNGV. The V gene lost 6 bases and the J gene lost 4 bases, with 12 bases spanning the gap. CDR3 DNA: TGTGCCAGCAGACGACCCGGGGGCACCGGGGAGCTGTTTTTT. As protein: CASRRPGGTGELFF.

This chain joins TRBV10-2 and TRBJ2-1; a weak D match, TRBD2 (6 bases). Germline V lookup: CDR1 WSHSY, CDR2 SAAADI. The CDR3 consists of 12 residues. Trimming took 0 bases from V and 15 from J, leaving 12 bases between them. DNA of the CDR3: TGCGCCAGCAGTGAGTCCAGACTAGTCGGGTTCTTC. Translated, it gives CASSESRLVGFF.

The chain joins TRBV4-2 to TRBJ2-3; TRBD2 agrees at 10 bases. V gave up 0 bases and J gave up 5 bases; unmatched junction bases: 14. Per germline, CDR1 LGHNA and CDR2 YNFKEQ. The CDR3 contains 19 residues. DNA for the CDR3: TGTGCCAGCAGCCAAGATGGTGCCCGCCTAGCGGGGGTTATAGATACGCAGTATTTT. Translated: CASSQDGARLAGVIDTQYF.

This clone was observed a few times. One end of the junction fails to match germline, which may point to a read error. This chain connects TRBV7-7 to TRBJ2-3; D not certain. The CDR3 has 14 residues. Germline CDR1 is SSHAT and CDR2 is FNYEAQ (reference sequence). The CDR3 DNA reads TGTGCTAGCAGCCTCTCCCTGTCCACAGATACGCAGTATTTT. Translation gives CASSLSLSTDTQYF.

This clone was seen a handful of times. The V call is TRBV10-1, the J call TRBJ2-1; D may be TRBD1 or TRBD2 (6 bases each). Germline V lookup: CDR1 WNHNN, CDR2 SYGVQD (reference sequence). The CDR3 contains 15 residues. Trimming took 3 bases from V and 4 from J, leaving 13 bases between them. The CDR3 DNA reads as TGCGCCAGCAGTGATACGGGGGCCGCTTACAATGAGCAGTTCTTC. Translation: CASSDTGAAYNEQFF.

V is TRBV28 and J is TRBJ2-1; 7 nucleotides line up with TRBD2. With 5 bases clipped from V and 8 bases from J, the junction kept 12 bases outside the gene matches. The germline CDR1 and CDR2 sequences are MDHEN and SYDVKM. The CDR3 contains 15 residues. CDR3 DNA: TGTGCCAGCAGTAGTCTACGGGGGGTGCTGGATGAGCAGTTCTTC. As protein: CASSSLRGVLDEQFF.

The chain recombines TRBV29-1 with TRBJ1-2, with 8 bases fitting TRBD1. V was pared by 7 bases and J by 2 bases, with 12 bases of the junction left unmatched. Germline CDR1 is SQVTM and CDR2 is ANQGSEA. This CDR3 has 15 amino acids. The chain's CDR3 is CSATGQENLNYGYTF. CDR3 bases: TGCAGCGCTACGGGACAGGAGAACCTAAACTATGGCTACACCTTC.

A single count supports this clone. J is TRBJ2-1 and V is TRBV7-2, with D hard to call. This CDR3 has 15 residues. V lost 1 base and J lost 7, with 14 bases in between. Germline CDR1 is SGHTA and CDR2 is FQGNSA. The CDR3 nucleotides read TGTGCCAGCAGCTTAGGGGCTAGTCCTGAAAATGAGCAGTTCTTC. Encoded protein: CASSLGASPENEQFF.

The chain's CDR3 is CASSSGLVTDTQYF. The CDR3 coding sequence is TGTGCCAGCAGTTCGGGACTAGTCACAGATACGCAGTATTTT. The V call is TRBV6-4, the J call TRBJ2-3, with 8 bases aligning to TRBD2. The germline V gene encodes CDR1 MRHNA and CDR2 SNTAGT. V was clipped by 5 bases and J by 2 bases; unmatched bases: 3. The length of the CDR3 is 14 residues.

The chain has TRBV30 and TRBJ2-4; 15 bases match TRBD2. J lost 1 base, V lost 2 bases, and 12 bases had no gene match. The CDR3 length is 20 residues. Germline V lookup: CDR1 GTSNPN, CDR2 SVGIG (reference sequence). CDR3 DNA: TGTGCCTGGAGTTTTTCCGGACTAGCGGGAGGGCTTAGGGCCAAAAACATTCAGTACTTC. Protein product: CAWSFSGLAGGLRAKNIQYF.

The genes are TRBV9 and TRBJ1-2; D remains unclear. V lost 4 bases and J 8 bases, leaving 9 bases between the germline ends. This CDR3 has 11 amino acids. CDR1 and CDR2 from the germline V gene are SGDLS and YYNGEE. This chain's CDR3 is CASSFQRGYTF. CDR3 in DNA: TGTGCCAGCAGCTTTCAGCGGGGCTACACCTTC.

This chain connects TRBV9 to TRBJ1-6; 7 bases align to TRBD1. The germline CDR1 and CDR2 sequences are SGDLS and YYNGEE. This CDR3 comprises 15 residues. Unmatched junction bases numbered 6, after V lost 3 bases and J lost 6 bases. CDR3 protein: CASSERQGGNSPLHF. CDR3 nucleotides: TGTGCCAGCAGCGAGCGACAGGGTGGTAATTCACCCCTCCACTTT.

This clone was observed a few times. CDR3 loop: CASRQGSSSYEQYV. The CDR3 DNA is TGCGCCAGCAGACAGGGTAGTAGCTCCTACGAGCAGTACGTC. The rearrangement joins TRBV5-1 to TRBJ2-7; possibly TRBD1 for D (6 bases). V was trimmed by 5 bases and J by 0 bases, leaving 12 bases between them. Germline V CDR1 and CDR2: SGHRS, YFSETQ. The CDR3 is 14 amino acids.

This clone came up once. The chain links TRBV4-3 to TRBJ1-5; D is uncertain. From germline, CDR1 is LGHNA and CDR2 YSLEER. The CDR3 is 13 residues long. V was pared by 4 bases and J by 7 bases, with 11 bases between. CDR3 nucleotides: TGCGCCAGCAGCCCAGAGGGCGGACAGCCCCAGCATTTT. It translates to CASSPEGGQPQHF.

Only one count was recorded for this clone. This chain joins TRBV4-1 and TRBJ1-6, with D perhaps matching TRBD1 (5 bases). V lost 1 base to trimming and J lost 7 bases, with 11 bases between them. CDR1 is MGHRA, CDR2 YSYEKL, per germline. The CDR3 is 15 residues long. CDR3 region: CASSQVEGRNSPLHF. CDR3 in DNA: TGCGCCAGCAGCCAAGTGGAGGGGAGGAATTCACCCCTCCACTTT.

The chain employs TRBV6-6 and TRBJ2-2; D gene uncertain. The germline V and J ends were trimmed by 6 bases and 4 bases, with 6 bases remaining between them. This CDR3 is built from 12 residues. Per germline, CDR1 MNHNY and CDR2 SVGAGI (reference sequence). The CDR3 DNA follows: TGTGCCAGCAGGGCCCGCACCGGGGAGCTGTTTTTT. Protein product: CASRARTGELFF.